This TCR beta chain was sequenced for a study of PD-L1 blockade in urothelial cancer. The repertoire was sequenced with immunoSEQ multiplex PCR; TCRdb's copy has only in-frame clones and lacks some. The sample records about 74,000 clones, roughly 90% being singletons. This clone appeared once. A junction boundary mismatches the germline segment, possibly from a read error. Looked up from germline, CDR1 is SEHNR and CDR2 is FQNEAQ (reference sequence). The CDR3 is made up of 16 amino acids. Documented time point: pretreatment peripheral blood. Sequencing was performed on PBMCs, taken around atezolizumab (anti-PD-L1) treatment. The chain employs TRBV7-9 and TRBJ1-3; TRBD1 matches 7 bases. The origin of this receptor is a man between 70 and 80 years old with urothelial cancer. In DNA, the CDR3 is TGTACCAGCAGCTTTAGACAGGGTGGATCTGGAAACACCATATATTTT. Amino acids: CTSSFRQGGSGNTIYF.